These 11 T cell receptor beta chains originate from one sample sequenced in a study of molecular identifiers for immune sequencing clone quantification. A single record per CDR3 protein comes from TCRdb applying MiXCR to the PCR reads. Counted here are under 350,000 distinct CDR3 sequences, roughly 23% occurring once; the ten biggest clones make up approximately 0.74%. The sample was naive CD8+ T cells from blood, with Jurkat cell RNA spiked in. Sample subset: FACS-sorted CD8+CD4-CCR7+CD45RA+ naive T cells. The origin of the receptors is a human donor in good health. Some libraries in this study had Jurkat cell RNA spiked in.

CDR3 DNA sequence: TGTGCCAGCAGCCGAACTAGCGGGGGGCCCTCACAAGAGACCCAGTACTTC. This sequence encodes CASSRTSGGPSQETQYF. The gene calls are TRBV7-9 and TRBJ2-5, with 12 bases matching TRBD2. Trimming removed 5 bases from V and 2 bases from J; junction bases left unmatched: 9. The CDR3 sequence is 17 residues long. Germline-derived CDR1 and CDR2 are SEHNR and FQNEAQ (reference sequence).

This clonotype has a count of ten or more. The chain uses TRBV5-1 and TRBJ2-7, with 8 bases aligning to TRBD1. The CDR3 covers 15 residues. J was trimmed by 4 bases and V by 2 bases; bases with no gene match: 8. From germline, CDR1 is SGHRS and CDR2 YFSETQ. The CDR3 here is CASSFSAGGSYEQYF. CDR3 sequence (DNA): TGCGCCAGCAGCTTTTCGGCAGGGGGCTCTTACGAGCAGTACTTC.

The V gene is TRBV12-3 or TRBV12-4, the J gene TRBJ1-4; D is undetermined. V was pared by 1 base and J by 8 bases, with 11 bases between. The CDR3 is 14 residues long. CDR3 in amino acids: CASSLVHIEEKLFF. CDR3 coding DNA: TGTGCCAGCAGTTTAGTCCATATTGAGGAAAAACTGTTTTTT.

This clonotype was seen a handful of times. The chain joins TRBV7-9 to TRBJ2-3; the match to TRBD1 covers 11 bases. The CDR3 extends over 18 amino acids. Per germline, CDR1 SEHNR and CDR2 FQNEAQ (reference sequence). J was trimmed by 5 bases and V by 4 bases; bases with no gene match: 14. The CDR3: CASSSTKLGQGAEDTQYF. The CDR3 bases are TGTGCCAGCAGCTCAACAAAACTCGGACAGGGGGCGGAAGATACGCAGTATTTT.

V usage is TRBV10-2 and J usage is TRBJ1-1; the D gene is possibly TRBD1 (6 bases). The V gene lost 0 bases and the J gene lost 4 bases, with 9 bases spanning the gap. CDR3 length: 14 residues. Per germline, CDR1 WSHSY and CDR2 SAAADI. The chain's CDR3 is CASSESLGATEAFF. The DNA for the CDR3 is TGCGCCAGCAGTGAGTCGTTGGGGGCCACTGAAGCTTTCTTT.

This clonotype appeared a few times. The chain recombines TRBV10-3 with TRBJ2-1, with TRBD1 matching over 11 bases. The V gene end was trimmed by 9 bases and the J gene end by 7 bases; junction bases not matched to a gene: 8. Per the germline V gene, CDR1 is ENHRY and CDR2 is SYGVKD. The CDR3 contains 14 residues. This chain's CDR3 is CAIAGQGAQNEQFF. DNA of the CDR3: TGTGCCATAGCAGGACAGGGGGCGCAGAATGAGCAGTTCTTC.

This clonotype turned up a few times. CDR3 nucleotide sequence: TGTGCCAGCAGCTTAGTCCGCTACGAGCAGTACTTC. Translating it yields CASSLVRYEQYF. This sequence joins TRBV7-2 and TRBJ2-7; no clear D gene. V shed 1 base and J shed 3 bases, with 4 bases lying between them. This CDR3 is built from 12 residues. Looked up from germline, CDR1 is SGHTA and CDR2 is FQGNSA.

This clonotype was detected a few times. J is TRBJ2-7 and V is TRBV7-9; D is possibly TRBD2 (5 bases). Trimming stripped 5 bases from V and 4 bases from J, with 15 bases between. The CDR3 contains 14 residues. Germline CDR1 SEHNR, CDR2 FQNEAQ (reference sequence). CDR3 in amino acids: CASSPPGSLYEQYF. For the CDR3, the DNA is TGTGCCAGCAGCCCCCCGGGATCCCTGTACGAGCAGTACTTC.

The chain combines TRBV6-1 with TRBJ2-7, with a tentative D call TRBD1 (6 bases). CDR1 and CDR2 (germline): MNHNS, SASEGT. This CDR3 spans 16 amino acids. The V end was cut by 7 bases, the J end by 5 bases, with 24 bases between. In nucleotides, the CDR3 is TGTGCCAGCAAGCAGGGGCCGCTTATGCCCGGGGACGAGCAGTACTTC. Residues: CASKQGPLMPGDEQYF.

This clonotype was found a few times. The chain joins TRBV19 to TRBJ2-3; D is possibly TRBD2 (5 bases). Germline V CDR1 and CDR2: LNHDA, SQIVND (reference sequence). Trimming removed 7 bases from V and 0 bases from J, with 14 bases in between. The CDR3 is made up of 15 amino acids. The CDR3 DNA reads TGTGCCAGTAATTCGCGGGCCACTAGCACAGATACGCAGTATTTT. Its protein is CASNSRATSTDTQYF.

This clonotype was detected many times. The J gene is TRBJ2-2, the V gene TRBV29-1; D uncertain. The CDR3 covers 14 residues. Germline values: CDR1 SQVTM, CDR2 ANQGSEA. Deletions cut 1 base from V and 0 bases from J, with 6 bases between. CDR3 sequence (DNA): TGCAGCGTTGAAGTGACACCGAACACCGGGGAGCTGTTTTTT. Encoded protein: CSVEVTPNTGELFF.